This is a list of T cell receptor beta chains from one sample in a study of blood T cell repertoires in COVID-19. Some clones are missing from TCRdb's copy, which holds only in-frame ones; the method was immunoSEQ multiplex PCR. The sample lists some 170,000 clones; almost 80% were seen once. The specimen sequenced was peripheral blood. These receptors were obtained from a woman in her sixties or seventies with acute or convalescent COVID-19. Each CDR3 is given with its conserved first and last residue. D genes are given only for firm matches. Where a row states a size, it is once, few, many or the class of an expanded clone; other rows omit it.

- TRBJ1-4 - TRBV19 TGTGCCAGTAGTATATCCATGCAGGTTGCAACTAATGAAAAACTGTTTTTT CASSISMQVATNEKLFF
TRBD2 TRBJ2-1 - TRBV11-2 TGTGCCAGCAGCTTAGTTTCCGGGTTGGGGGGGTTCGAGCAGTTCTTC CASSLVSGLGGFEQFF
TRBD2 TRBJ2-1 - TRBV5-1 TGCGCCAGCAGCTTGGCCTCCGGGACTAGCGGGACCTGGCAGGAGTTCTTC CASSLASGTSGTWQEFF
- TRBJ2-3 - TRBV6-2/TRBV6-3 TGTGCCAGCAGTTACCGAGATACGCAGTATTTT CASSYRDTQYF
- TRBJ1-1 few TRBV6-5 TGTGCCAGCACATCGGGAGCCCTAGAAGCTTTCTTT CASTSGALEAFF
- TRBJ2-5 - TRBV5-1 TGCGCCAGCAGCTTGCTAGGCATGGTGGAGACCCAGTACTTC CASSLLGMVETQYF
- TRBJ2-3 - TRBV7-3 TGTGCCAGCAGCTTTAACAGACAAGATACGCAGTATTTT CASSFNRQDTQYF
- TRBJ1-1 - TRBV29-1 TGCAGCGGTAACAGGGAGGGGAGCACTGAAGCTTTCTTT CSGNREGSTEAFF
- TRBJ1-2 - TRBV12-3/TRBV12-4 TGTGCCAGCAGTTTATTAACTAACTATGGCTACACCTTC CASSLLTNYGYTF
- TRBJ2-3 - TRBV7-2 TGTGCCAGCAGCTTAGTCACCGGAGATACGCAGTATTTT CASSLVTGDTQYF
- TRBJ2-5 - TRBV7-2 TGTGCCAGCACCCCCGTTTGGGATTGGGGCTTAGGGGCCCAGTACTTC CASTPVWDWGLGAQYF
TRBD1 TRBJ1-2 - TRBV10-3 TGTGCCATAACAGGGGGTCCGGCTAACTATGGCTACACCTTC CAITGGPANYGYTF
TRBD2 TRBJ2-3 - TRBV19 TGTGCCAGTAGTGTCTCTAGCGGGGGCACAGATACGCAGTATTTT CASSVSSGGTDTQYF
- TRBJ2-3 - TRBV4-2 TGTGCCAGCAGCCAAGATAGAGCCGTGGGAGAGTCAGATACGCAGTATTTT CASSQDRAVGESDTQYF
- TRBJ2-2 - TRBV19 TGTGCCAGTAGTATAGATTTACAGAACACCGGGGAGCTGTTTTTT CASSIDLQNTGELFF
TRBD1 TRBJ1-6 - TRBV27 TGTGCCAGCAGTTTCGGCAGGGGGTTTTCGAATTCACCCCTCCACTTT CASSFGRGFSNSPLHF
TRBD2 TRBJ2-2 - TRBV5-1 TGCGCCAGCAGCGTACTAGCGGGAGAGTACACCGGGGAGCTGTTTTTT CASSVLAGEYTGELFF
TRBD2 TRBJ2-3 - TRBV4-2 TGTGCCAGCAGCCAAGCTCTTCTAGCGGGAGGAACAGATACGCAGTATTTT CASSQALLAGGTDTQYF
- TRBJ2-2 once TRBV21-1 TGTGCCAGCAGCAATCGACTGGATACGAACACCGGGGAGCTGTTTTTT CASSNRLDTNTGELFF
- TRBJ1-3 few TRBV5-4 TGTGCCAGCAGCTTCCGGGACACCAACACCATATATTTT CASSFRDTNTIYF
- TRBJ2-5 - TRBV11-3 TGTGCCAGCTCCCCAGGCGGGACCGCACAAGAGACCCAGTACTTC CASSPGGTAQETQYF
TRBD2 TRBJ2-7 - TRBV29-1 TGCAGCGCTGGGACTAGCGGGAGGGGAGTGCAGTACTTC CSAGTSGRGVQYF
TRBD1 TRBJ2-7 - TRBV7-9 TGTGCCAGCAGCTTTGGGACAGGGGGATCCTACGAGCAGTACTTC CASSFGTGGSYEQYF
- TRBJ1-2 - TRBV29-1 TGCAGCGTTGAGCTAGATGGCTACACCTTC CSVELDGYTF
- TRBJ2-3 - TRBV5-1 TGCGCCAGCAGCTTATTACAGAGCACAGATACGCAGTATTTT CASSLLQSTDTQYF
- TRBJ2-3 - TRBV7-3 TGTGCCAGCAGCTCGGACAGTAGCACAGATACGCAGTATTTT CASSSDSSTDTQYF
TRBD1 TRBJ2-2 many TRBV11-1 TGTGCCAGCAGCCCCGGACAGGGTGCGTTGTCCGGGGAGCTGTTTTTT CASSPGQGALSGELFF
- TRBJ1-1 - TRBV11-2 TGTGCCAGCAGCCTAAACTCAGGGACTGAAGCTTTCTTT CASSLNSGTEAFF
- TRBJ2-7 - TRBV12-3/TRBV12-4 TGTGCCAGCTTTAAAGGGGGCGAGCAGTACTTC CASFKGGEQYF
- TRBJ2-1 once TRBV4-1 TGCGCCAGCAGCCTCCTTGGACTGATAAACAATGAGCAGTTCTTC CASSLLGLINNEQFF